This paragraph covers one T cell receptor beta chain sequence. Its target is not known. Sequencing was performed with immunoSEQ multiplex PCR; in TCRdb, only in-frame clones are kept and a portion is missing. Among tens of thousands of clones listed, about 83% were seen once. The sample originates from a study of T cells after posttransplantation cyclophosphamide. The study, taken as a whole, reports: Blood and skin or GI T cell repertoires showed limited TRB overlap. Recipient CMV seropositivity and CMV reactivation strongly tracked TRB clonality.

V was pared by 5 bases and J by 5 bases, with 5 bases of the junction left unmatched. The CDR3 extends over 15 amino acids. Germline CDR1 is LNHDA and CDR2 is SQIVND (reference sequence). Source material: PBMCs. The V gene is TRBV19, the J gene TRBJ2-7; 14 nucleotides agree with TRBD2. The TCR sequence derives from a woman aged 60-70 years with a blood cancer, CMV-positive, and with a related stem cell donor. Here the CDR3 DNA reads TGTGCCAGTAGTCTGGGACTAGCGGGAGACCACGAGCAGTACTTC. It specifies CASSLGLAGDHEQYF. The complete variable domain, with remaining parts taken from reference TRBV19 and TRBJ2-7, reads DGGITQSPKYLFRKEGQNVTLSCEQNLNHDAMYWYRQDPGQGLRLIYYSQIVNDFQKGDIAEGYSVSREKKESFPLTVTSAQKNPTAFYLCASSLGLAGDHEQYFGPGTRLTVT.